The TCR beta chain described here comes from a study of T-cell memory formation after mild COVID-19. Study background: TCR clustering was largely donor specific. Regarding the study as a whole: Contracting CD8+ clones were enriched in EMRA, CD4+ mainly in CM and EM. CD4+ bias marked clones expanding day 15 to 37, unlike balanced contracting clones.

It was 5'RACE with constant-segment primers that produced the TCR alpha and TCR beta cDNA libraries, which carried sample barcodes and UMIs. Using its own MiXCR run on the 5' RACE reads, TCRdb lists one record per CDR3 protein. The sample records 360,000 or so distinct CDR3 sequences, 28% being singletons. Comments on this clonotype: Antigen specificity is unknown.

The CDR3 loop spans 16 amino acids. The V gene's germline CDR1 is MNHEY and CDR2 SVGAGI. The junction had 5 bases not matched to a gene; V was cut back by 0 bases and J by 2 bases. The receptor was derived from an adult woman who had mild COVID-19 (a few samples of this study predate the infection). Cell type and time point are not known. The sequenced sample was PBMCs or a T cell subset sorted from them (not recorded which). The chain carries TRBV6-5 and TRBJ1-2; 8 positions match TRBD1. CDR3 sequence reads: CASSYSYGQGNYGYTF. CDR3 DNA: TGTGCCAGCAGTTACTCTTACGGACAGGGCAACTATGGCTACACCTTC.